The 25 T cell receptor beta chains below were found in one sample sequenced in a study of vaccination effects on CD4 cells after COVID-19. Using immunoSEQ multiplex PCR, the repertoire was profiled, and TCRdb retains in-frame clones only, with some absent. The table includes approximately 74,000 clones, approximately 75% detected once. Antigen specificity for these receptors is unknown. Before sequencing, viral peptide pools were used by the ViraFEST assay to expand antigen-specific CD4+ T cells. Isolation of CD4+ T cells took place after less than twelve days of culture. Nobody among the vaccine recipients had prior SARS-CoV-2 infection (nucleocapsid antibodies were negative). The sample consisted of CD4+ T cells from PBMCs cultured with HCoV-NL63 spike peptides, taken before COVID-19 vaccination. The receptors were sampled from a human donor who received a COVID-19 vaccine.

The V gene is TRBV4-1, the J gene TRBJ2-7; D call uncertain. The CDR3 extends over 14 amino acids. V lost 0 bases and J lost 4, with 10 bases in between. Germline CDR1 MGHRA, CDR2 YSYEKL. The CDR3 is CASSQDRLIYEQYV. DNA for the CDR3: TGCGCCAGCAGCCAAGATCGCCTAATTTACGAGCAGTACGTC.

This rearrangement joins TRBV19 to TRBJ1-5, with D uncertain. CDR1 LNHDA and CDR2 SQIVND come from the germline V gene (reference sequence). The CDR3 contains 12 residues. Trimming pared 5 bases from V and 4 bases from J, leaving 6 bases between. CDR3 coding DNA: TGTGCCAGTAGTGCCCAAAATCAGCCCCAGCATTTT. Its translation is CASSAQNQPQHF.

This chain connects TRBV4-3 to TRBJ1-1, with D tentatively TRBD1 (5 bases). Trimming stripped 4 bases from V and 2 bases from J, with 17 bases between. The CDR3 sequence is 16 residues long. CDR1 LGHNA and CDR2 YSLEER come from the germline V gene. This chain's CDR3 is CASSLSLLRDNTEAFF. For the CDR3, the DNA is TGCGCCAGCAGCCTCTCCTTACTCCGGGACAACACTGAAGCTTTCTTT.

V is TRBV5-1 and J is TRBJ2-2; TRBD1 matches 7 bases. CDR1 is SGHRS and CDR2 is YFSETQ in the germline V gene. The V and J ends lost 0 bases and 7 bases, in that order; junction bases with no gene match: 3. The CDR3 extends over 14 amino acids. CDR3 sequence (DNA): TGCGCCAGCAGCTTGGGACAGGGAATCGGGGAGCTGTTTTTT. It specifies CASSLGQGIGELFF.

The gene calls are TRBV2 and TRBJ2-2, with TRBD2 as a possible D gene (6 bases). The germline gives CDR1 SNHLY, CDR2 FYNNEI. The CDR3 sequence is 15 residues long. The germline V and J ends were trimmed by 6 bases and 4 bases, with 15 bases remaining between them. CDR3 protein: CASSQFGGRTGELFF. CDR3 nucleotide sequence: TGTGCCAGCAGCCAATTCGGGGGACGCACCGGGGAGCTGTTTTTT.

V gene TRBV14 combines with J gene TRBJ2-3, with D unclear. CDR3 size: 14 residues. Trimming took 4 bases from V and 3 from J, leaving 11 bases between them. Germline CDR1 reads SGHDN; CDR2 reads FVKESK. CDR3 DNA: TGTGCCAGCAGCCTTGGGGTCAAGACAGATACGCAGTATTTT. Translating gives CASSLGVKTDTQYF. The full variable domain, rest sourced from reference TRBV14 and TRBJ2-3, is EAGVTQFPSHSVIEKGQTVTLRCDPISGHDNLYWYRRVMGKEIKFLLHFVKESKQDESGMPNNRFLAERTGGTYSTLKVQPAELEDSGVYFCASSLGVKTDTQYFGPGTRLTVL.

V gene TRBV18 combines with J gene TRBJ2-7, with D perhaps matching TRBD1 (6 bases). Germline V CDR1 and CDR2: KGHSH, LQKENI. Trimming stripped 2 bases from V and 3 bases from J, with 8 bases between. The CDR3 loop spans 13 amino acids. CDR3 sequence: CASSPGTYYEQYV. The CDR3, as DNA: TGTGCCAGCTCACCAGGGACATACTACGAGCAGTACGTC.

As DNA, the CDR3 is TGTGCCAGCTCGGGTAGAAGCTTCAGGGGGCTTGAGAGCTACACCTTC. It is translated as CASSGRSFRGLESYTF. The rearrangement joins TRBV2 to TRBJ1-2, with 8 bases matching TRBD1. Per the germline V gene, CDR1 is SNHLY and CDR2 is FYNNEI. Losses at the gene ends were 8 bases for V and 9 bases for J; bases not matched to a gene: 20. This CDR3 contains 16 residues. The full variable domain, completed using reference TRBV2 and TRBJ1-2, is EPEVTQTPSHQVTQMGQEVILRCVPISNHLYFYWYRQILGQKVEFLVSFYNNEISEKSEIFDDQFSVERPDGSNFTLKIRSTKLEDSAMYFCASSGRSFRGLESYTFGSGTRLTVV.

The genes are TRBV4-3 and TRBJ2-3; 9 positions agree with TRBD2. After removal of 2 bases from V and 5 bases from J, the junction contained 5 bases not matched to a gene. The CDR3 covers 15 residues. Germline lookup yields CDR1 LGHNA and CDR2 YSLEER. The CDR3 is CASSQISGGKDTQYF. CDR3 bases: TGCGCCAGCAGCCAAATAAGCGGGGGGAAAGATACGCAGTATTTT.

The chain recombines TRBV5-1 with TRBJ1-2; D is unclear. Germline V CDR1 and CDR2: SGHRS, YFSETQ. The CDR3 consists of 16 residues. The V and J ends lost 0 bases and 2 bases respectively, with 14 bases between them. The CDR3 nucleotides read TGCGCCAGCAGCTTGGCCTTGGGCAGTCCAAACTATGGCTACACCTTC. Translation gives CASSLALGSPNYGYTF.

The rearrangement uses TRBV7-9 and TRBJ1-3, with 7 bases fitting TRBD1. From germline, CDR1 is SEHNR and CDR2 FQNEAQ (reference sequence). The trim removed 6 bases at V and 6 bases at J, leaving 8 bases unmatched. The CDR3 is 14 residues long. The CDR3 loop reads CASSPGQAANTIYF. The CDR3 region has the DNA TGTGCCAGCAGTCCTGGACAGGCGGCAAACACCATATATTTT.

Only a few counts were recorded for this clone. V usage is TRBV7-9 and J usage is TRBJ1-4, with TRBD1 matching 7 bases. This CDR3 is 15 amino acids long. The ends lost 4 bases at V and 7 bases at J; junction bases unmatched: 9. The germline CDR1 and CDR2 sequences are SEHNR and FQNEAQ (reference sequence). The CDR3 sequence is CASSYTGQQVEKLFF. The CDR3 DNA reads as TGTGCCAGCAGCTACACGGGACAGCAGGTTGAAAAACTGTTTTTT.

This chain uses TRBV10-1 with TRBJ2-5, with 7 nucleotides matching TRBD2. Germline V lookup: CDR1 WNHNN, CDR2 SYGVQD (reference sequence). The CDR3 sequence is 16 residues long. The V segment lost 3 bases and the J segment 2 bases; nucleotides outside the gene matches: 9. The CDR3 spells CASSELGTTKQETQYF. CDR3 DNA sequence: TGCGCCAGCAGTGAATTAGGGACTACAAAGCAAGAGACCCAGTACTTC.

The CDR3 bases are TGCGCCAGCAGCTTAAGGGCGCGAGGGTCTAGCACAGATACGCAGTATTTT. Translating gives CASSLRARGSSTDTQYF. The chain links TRBV5-1 to TRBJ2-3; D is perhaps TRBD2 (5 bases). Trimming took 2 bases from V and 0 from J, leaving 16 bases between them. The CDR3 is 17 residues long. Germline CDR1 reads SGHRS; CDR2 reads YFSETQ.

This clone was picked up one time. V and J are TRBV29-1 and TRBJ1-4; 7 bases line up with TRBD1. The ends lost 6 bases at V and 6 bases at J; junction bases unmatched: 10. Germline V lookup: CDR1 SQVTM, CDR2 ANQGSEA. The CDR3 loop spans 14 amino acids. CDR3: CSVKRTGRDEKLFF. The CDR3 coding sequence is TGCAGCGTGAAGAGGACAGGAAGAGATGAAAAACTGTTTTTT.

This clone was seen more than once but under ten times. The rearrangement links TRBV15 to TRBJ1-5; perhaps TRBD1 as D (5 bases). V gave up 0 bases and J gave up 4 bases, with 7 bases separating them. CDR1 and CDR2 (germline): LNHNV, YYDKDF (reference sequence). CDR3 length: 14 residues. CDR3 protein: CATSRDWGNQPQHF. The CDR3 nucleotides are TGTGCCACCAGCAGAGATTGGGGGAATCAGCCCCAGCATTTT.

The chain has TRBV5-3 and TRBJ2-3; a weak D match, TRBD2 (6 bases). TRBV5-3 is flagged as an ORF with uncertain function. V lost 4 bases to trimming and J lost 0 bases, with 9 bases between them. The CDR3 consists of 14 residues. The DNA for the CDR3 is TGTGCCAGAAGCACCGGGACTAGCACAGATACGCAGTATTTT. Amino acids: CARSTGTSTDTQYF.

Comments on this clone: Distinct nucleotide sequences in the sample also encode this CDR3. V usage is TRBV7-2 and J usage is TRBJ2-2, with 7 positions matching TRBD1. Germline V CDR1 and CDR2: SGHTA, FQGNSA. V shed 3 bases and J 6 bases; nucleotides not matched to a gene: 10. This CDR3 is 16 amino acids long. The CDR3 loop reads CASSLGDRVGAGELFF. The CDR3 region has the DNA TGTGCCAGCAGCTTGGGTGACAGGGTCGGGGCCGGGGAGCTGTTTTTT. Based on the CDR3 plus reference TRBV7-2 and TRBJ2-2, the full variable domain is GAGVSQSPSNKVTEKGKDVELRCDPISGHTALYWYRQSLGQGLEFLIYFQGNSAPDKSGLPSDRFSAERTGGSVSTLTIQRTQQEDSAVYLCASSLGDRVGAGELFFGEGSRLTVL.

The rearrangement uses TRBV7-2 and TRBJ2-5; the match to TRBD2 covers 7 bases. Trimming cost V 7 bases and J 3 bases; bases outside gene matches: 11. There are 15 residues in the CDR3. Germline CDR1 and CDR2: SGHTA and FQGNSA. The CDR3 DNA follows: TGTGCCAGCACCCAAAGCTGGGGGGGAGAAGAGACCCAGTACTTC. Its translation is CASTQSWGGEETQYF.

The V gene is TRBV7-7, the J gene TRBJ2-5; the D gene is possibly TRBD2 (5 bases). This CDR3 region has 15 residues. V lost 5 bases, J lost 1 base, and 14 bases lay in between. Germline values: CDR1 SSHAT, CDR2 FNYEAQ (reference sequence). Written as DNA, the CDR3 is TGTGCCAGCAGCCCGATGACGGGGATCCAAGAGACCCAGTACTTC. It specifies CASSPMTGIQETQYF.

The chain joins TRBV3-1 (or the pseudogene TRBV3-2) to TRBJ1-1; a possible D gene is TRBD1 (5 bases). Trimming took off 4 bases at V and 3 bases at J, with 9 bases between the two ends. The CDR3 totals 13 residues. Germline V CDR1 and CDR2: LGHDT, YNNKEL (reference sequence). CDR3 coding DNA: TGTGCCAGCAGCCCCCGGGGGGACACTGAAGCTTTCTTT. This gives the protein CASSPRGDTEAFF.

The chain joins TRBV14 to TRBJ2-3, with a weak D call TRBD2 (5 bases). The length of the CDR3 is 14 residues. Germline V gene lookup returns CDR1 SGHDN and CDR2 FVKESK. The germline V and J ends were trimmed by 4 bases and 0 bases, with 8 bases remaining between them. CDR3 protein: CASSPGSSTDTQYF. CDR3 sequence (DNA): TGTGCCAGCAGCCCGGGATCTAGCACAGATACGCAGTATTTT.

This chain's CDR3 is CASSPDRGLETQYF. The CDR3 DNA sequence: TGTGCCAGCTCACCGGACAGGGGGCTTGAGACCCAGTACTTC. This sequence joins TRBV18 and TRBJ2-5, with 11 bases lining up with TRBD1. This CDR3 has 14 residues. Germline lookup yields CDR1 KGHSH and CDR2 LQKENI. V gave up 3 bases and J gave up 5 bases; unmatched junction bases: 2. Full variable domain (rest looked up from reference TRBV18 and TRBJ2-5): NAGVMQNPRHLVRRRGQEARLRCSPMKGHSHVYWYRQLPEEGLKFMVYLQKENIIDESGMPKERFSAEFPKEGPSILRIQQVVRGDSAAYFCASSPDRGLETQYFGPGTRLLVL.

This chain links TRBV30 with TRBJ2-5; unclear D gene. CDR3 length: 12 residues. The germline V gene has CDR1 GTSNPN and CDR2 SVGIG (reference sequence). Trimming shortened V by 0 bases and J by 5 bases, and 7 bases separated the two germline ends. The chain's CDR3 is CAWSVRRETQYF. The CDR3 coding sequence is TGTGCCTGGAGTGTACGGCGGGAGACCCAGTACTTC.

The chain links TRBV5-5 to TRBJ2-5; no firm D call. Germline CDR1 reads SGHKS; CDR2 reads YYEKEE (reference sequence). The CDR3 sequence is 13 residues long. V lost 7 bases to trimming and J lost 4 bases, with 14 bases between them. The CDR3 region has the DNA TGTGCCAGCGGGCCGGCCGGCGGAGAGACCCAGTACTTC. Translating gives CASGPAGGETQYF. The complete variable domain, with remaining parts taken from reference TRBV5-5 and TRBJ2-5, reads DAGVTQSPTHLIKTRGQQVTLRCSPISGHKSVSWYQQVLGQGPQFIFQYYEKEERGRGNFPDRFSARQFPNYSSELNVNALLLGDSALYLCASGPAGGETQYFGPGTRLLVL.